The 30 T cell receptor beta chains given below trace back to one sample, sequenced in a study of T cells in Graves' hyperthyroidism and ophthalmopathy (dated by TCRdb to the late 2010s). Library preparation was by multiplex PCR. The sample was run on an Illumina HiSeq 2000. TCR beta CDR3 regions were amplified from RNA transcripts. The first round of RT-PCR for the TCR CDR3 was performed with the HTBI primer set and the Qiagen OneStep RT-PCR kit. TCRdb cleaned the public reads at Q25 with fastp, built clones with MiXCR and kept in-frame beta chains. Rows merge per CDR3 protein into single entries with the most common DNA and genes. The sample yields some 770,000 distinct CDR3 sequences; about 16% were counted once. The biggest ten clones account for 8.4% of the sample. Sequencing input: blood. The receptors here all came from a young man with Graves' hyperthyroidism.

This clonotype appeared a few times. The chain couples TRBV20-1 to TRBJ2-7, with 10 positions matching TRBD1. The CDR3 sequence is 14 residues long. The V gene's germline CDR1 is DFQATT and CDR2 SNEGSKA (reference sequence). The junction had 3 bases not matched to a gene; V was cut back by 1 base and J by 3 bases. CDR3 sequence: CSARVRTGGYEQYF. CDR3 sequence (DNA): TGCAGTGCTAGAGTTCGGACAGGGGGCTACGAGCAGTACTTC.

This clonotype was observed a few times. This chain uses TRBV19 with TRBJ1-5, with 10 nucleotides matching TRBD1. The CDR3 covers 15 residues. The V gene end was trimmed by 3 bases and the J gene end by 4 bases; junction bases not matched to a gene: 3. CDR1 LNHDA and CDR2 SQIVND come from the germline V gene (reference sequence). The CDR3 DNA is TGTGCCAGTAGTATCGGGACAGGGGATAATCAGCCCCAGCATTTT. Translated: CASSIGTGDNQPQHF.

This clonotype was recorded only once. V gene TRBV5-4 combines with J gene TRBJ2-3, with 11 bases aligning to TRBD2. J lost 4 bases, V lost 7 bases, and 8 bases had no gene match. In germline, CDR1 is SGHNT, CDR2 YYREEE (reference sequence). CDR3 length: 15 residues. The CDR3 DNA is TGTGCCAGCTGCTATAGCGGGAGGGGCGCAGATACGCAGTATTTT. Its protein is CASCYSGRGADTQYF.

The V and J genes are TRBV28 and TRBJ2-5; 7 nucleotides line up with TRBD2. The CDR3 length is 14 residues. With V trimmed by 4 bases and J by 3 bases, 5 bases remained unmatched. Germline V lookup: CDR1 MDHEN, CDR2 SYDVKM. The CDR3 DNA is TGTGCCAGCAGTTCTAGTGGGGGGGAAGAGACCCAGTACTTC. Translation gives CASSSSGGEETQYF.

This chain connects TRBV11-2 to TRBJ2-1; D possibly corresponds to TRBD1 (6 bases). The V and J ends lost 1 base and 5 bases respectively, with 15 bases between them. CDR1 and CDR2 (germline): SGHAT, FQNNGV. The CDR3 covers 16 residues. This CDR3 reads CASSLVGGTLDNEQFF. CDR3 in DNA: TGTGCCAGCAGCTTAGTCGGTGGGACACTTGACAATGAGCAGTTCTTC.

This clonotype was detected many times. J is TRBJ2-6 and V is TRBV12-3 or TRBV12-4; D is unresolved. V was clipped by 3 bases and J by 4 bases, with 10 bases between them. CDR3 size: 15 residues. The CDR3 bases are TGTGCCAGCAGTTTCGACGGTTCCGGGGCCAACGTCCTGACTTTC. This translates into CASSFDGSGANVLTF.

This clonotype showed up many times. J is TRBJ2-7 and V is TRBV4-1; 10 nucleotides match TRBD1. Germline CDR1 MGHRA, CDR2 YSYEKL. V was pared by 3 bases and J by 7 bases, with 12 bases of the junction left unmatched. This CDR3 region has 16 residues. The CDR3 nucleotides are TGCGCCAGCAGCCACAACGCCGGGACAGGGGTTCGGGAGCAGTACTTC. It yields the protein CASSHNAGTGVREQYF.

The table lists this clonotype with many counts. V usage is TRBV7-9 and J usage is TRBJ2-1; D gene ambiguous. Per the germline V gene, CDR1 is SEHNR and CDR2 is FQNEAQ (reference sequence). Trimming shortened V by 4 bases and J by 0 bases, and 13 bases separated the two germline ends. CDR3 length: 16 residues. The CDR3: CASSSFAESSYNEQFF. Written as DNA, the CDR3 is TGTGCCAGCAGCTCCTTTGCGGAAAGCTCCTACAATGAGCAGTTCTTC.

CDR3 DNA: TGTGCCAGCAGCATGGACAGGGTACAGCAGTATTTT. Protein: CASSMDRVQQYF. The chain uses TRBV28 and TRBJ2-3; 8 nucleotides align to TRBD1. The CDR3 has 12 residues. The V gene's germline CDR1 is MDHEN and CDR2 SYDVKM. With V trimmed by 6 bases and J by 11 bases, 7 bases remained unmatched.

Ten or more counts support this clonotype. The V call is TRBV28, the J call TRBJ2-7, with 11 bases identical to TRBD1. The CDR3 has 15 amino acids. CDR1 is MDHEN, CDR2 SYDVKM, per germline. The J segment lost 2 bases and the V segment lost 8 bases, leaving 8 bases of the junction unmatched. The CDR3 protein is CASGQAGQGAYEQYF. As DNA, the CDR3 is TGTGCCAGCGGGCAAGCGGGACAGGGGGCCTACGAGCAGTACTTC.

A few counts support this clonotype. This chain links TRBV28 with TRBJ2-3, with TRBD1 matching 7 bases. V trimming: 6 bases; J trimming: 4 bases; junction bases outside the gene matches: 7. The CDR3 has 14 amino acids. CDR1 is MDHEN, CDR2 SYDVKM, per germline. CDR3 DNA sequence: TGTGCCAGCAGGACACCGACAGGGTCAGATACGCAGTATTTT. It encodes CASRTPTGSDTQYF.

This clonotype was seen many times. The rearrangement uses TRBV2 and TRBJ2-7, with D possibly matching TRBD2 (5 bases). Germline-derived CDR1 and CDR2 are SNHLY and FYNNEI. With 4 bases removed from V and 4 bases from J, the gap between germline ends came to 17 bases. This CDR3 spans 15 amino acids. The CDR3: CASSVPPGYQYEQYF. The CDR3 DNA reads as TGTGCCAGCAGTGTTCCTCCGGGGTACCAATACGAGCAGTACTTC.

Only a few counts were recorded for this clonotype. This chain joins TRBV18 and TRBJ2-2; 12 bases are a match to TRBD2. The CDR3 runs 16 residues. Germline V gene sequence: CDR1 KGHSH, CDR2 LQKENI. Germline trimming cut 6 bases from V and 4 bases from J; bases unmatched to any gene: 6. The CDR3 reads CASSPGLAGITGELFF. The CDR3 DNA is TGTGCCAGCTCCCCAGGACTAGCGGGGATCACCGGGGAGCTGTTTTTT.

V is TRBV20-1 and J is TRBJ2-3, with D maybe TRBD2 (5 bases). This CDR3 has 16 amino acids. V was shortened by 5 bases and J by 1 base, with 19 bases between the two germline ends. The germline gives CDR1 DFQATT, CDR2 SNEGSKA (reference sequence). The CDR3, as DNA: TGCAGTGCTGGATTCTCCGCCTCCGGGGGCACAGATACGCAGTATTTT. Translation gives CSAGFSASGGTDTQYF.

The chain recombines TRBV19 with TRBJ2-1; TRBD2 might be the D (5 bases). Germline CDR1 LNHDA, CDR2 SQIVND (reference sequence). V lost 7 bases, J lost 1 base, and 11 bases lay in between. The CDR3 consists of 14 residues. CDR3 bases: TGTGCCAGTACCGAGGGTGTTTCCTACAATGAGCAGTTCTTC. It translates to CASTEGVSYNEQFF. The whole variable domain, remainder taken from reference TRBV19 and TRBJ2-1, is DGGITQSPKYLFRKEGQNVTLSCEQNLNHDAMYWYRQDPGQGLRLIYYSQIVNDFQKGDIAEGYSVSREKKESFPLTVTSAQKNPTAFYLCASTEGVSYNEQFFGPGTRLTVL.

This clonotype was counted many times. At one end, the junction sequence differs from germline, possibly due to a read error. For the CDR3, the DNA is TGCGCCAGCAGCTTAGGGCGGGGGCAAGAGACCCAGTACTTC. It translates to CASSLGRGQETQYF. The genes are TRBV12-3 or TRBV12-4 and TRBJ2-5, with 7 bases identical to TRBD2. The CDR3 length is 14 residues.

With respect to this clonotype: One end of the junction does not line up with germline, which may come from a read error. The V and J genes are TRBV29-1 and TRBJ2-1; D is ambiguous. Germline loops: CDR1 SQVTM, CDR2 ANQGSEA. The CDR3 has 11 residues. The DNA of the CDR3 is TGTGTCGCCAGAACCTACAATGAGCAGTTCTTC. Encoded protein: CVARTYNEQFF.

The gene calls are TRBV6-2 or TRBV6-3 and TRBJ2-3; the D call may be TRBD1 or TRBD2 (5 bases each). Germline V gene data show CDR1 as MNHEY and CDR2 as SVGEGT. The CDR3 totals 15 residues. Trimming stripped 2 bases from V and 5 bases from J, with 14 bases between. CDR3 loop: CASSYGGEERDTQYF. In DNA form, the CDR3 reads TGTGCCAGCAGTTACGGGGGTGAGGAGAGAGATACGCAGTATTTT.

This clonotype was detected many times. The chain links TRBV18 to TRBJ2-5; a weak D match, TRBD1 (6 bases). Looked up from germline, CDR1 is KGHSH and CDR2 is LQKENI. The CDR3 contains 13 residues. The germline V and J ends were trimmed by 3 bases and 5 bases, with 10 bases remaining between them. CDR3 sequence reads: CASSPDRRETQYF. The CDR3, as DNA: TGTGCCAGCTCACCCGACAGGAGGGAGACCCAGTACTTC.

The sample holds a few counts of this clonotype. CDR3 in amino acids: CASSLSGGAGNQPQHF. As DNA, the CDR3 is TGTGCCAGCAGTTTATCAGGCGGGGCCGGCAATCAGCCCCAGCATTTT. The chain uses TRBV27 and TRBJ1-5, with D perhaps matching TRBD1 (5 bases). CDR1 MNHEY and CDR2 SMNVEV come from the germline V gene (reference sequence). This CDR3 contains 16 residues. With 0 bases removed from V and 2 bases from J, the gap between germline ends came to 11 bases.

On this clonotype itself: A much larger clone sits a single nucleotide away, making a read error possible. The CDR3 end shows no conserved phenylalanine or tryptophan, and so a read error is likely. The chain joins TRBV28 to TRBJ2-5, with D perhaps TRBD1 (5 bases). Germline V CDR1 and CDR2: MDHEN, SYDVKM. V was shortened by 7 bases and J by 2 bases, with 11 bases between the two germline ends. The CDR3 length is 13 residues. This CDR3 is CASNPDIQETQYL. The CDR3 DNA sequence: TGTGCCAGCAACCCGGACATTCAAGAGACCCAGTACCTC.

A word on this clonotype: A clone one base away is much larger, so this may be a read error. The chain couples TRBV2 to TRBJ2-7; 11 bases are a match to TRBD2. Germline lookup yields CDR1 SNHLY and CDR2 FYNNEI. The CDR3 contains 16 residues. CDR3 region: CASKVAGGPRSYGQYF. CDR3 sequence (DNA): TGTGCCAGCAAGGTAGCGGGGGGGCCCCGTTCCTACGGGCAGTACTTC.

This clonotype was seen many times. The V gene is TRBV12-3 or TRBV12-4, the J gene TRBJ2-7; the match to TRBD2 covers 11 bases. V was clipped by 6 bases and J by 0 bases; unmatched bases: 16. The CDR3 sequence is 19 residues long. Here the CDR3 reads CASRPHAGLAGGNSYEQYF. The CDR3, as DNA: TGTGCCAGCAGGCCCCATGCAGGCCTAGCGGGAGGCAACTCCTACGAGCAGTACTTC.

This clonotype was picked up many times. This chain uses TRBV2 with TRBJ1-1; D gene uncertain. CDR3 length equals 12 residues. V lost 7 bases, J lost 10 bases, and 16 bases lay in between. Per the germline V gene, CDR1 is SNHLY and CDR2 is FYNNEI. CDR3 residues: CASIPEAGGAFF. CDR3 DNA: TGTGCCAGCATACCGGAGGCCGGTGGAGCTTTCTTT.

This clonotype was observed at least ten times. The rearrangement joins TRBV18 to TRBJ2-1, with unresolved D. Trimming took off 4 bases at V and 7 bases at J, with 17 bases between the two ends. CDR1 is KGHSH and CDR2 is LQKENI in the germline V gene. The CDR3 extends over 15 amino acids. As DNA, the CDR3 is TGTGCCAGCTCACAAACGATGGAGAATTGGAATGAGCAGTTCTTC. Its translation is CASSQTMENWNEQFF. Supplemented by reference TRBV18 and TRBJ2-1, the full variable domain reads NAGVMQNPRHLVRRRGQEARLRCSPMKGHSHVYWYRQLPEEGLKFMVYLQKENIIDESGMPKERFSAEFPKEGPSILRIQQVVRGDSAAYFCASSQTMENWNEQFFGPGTRLTVL.

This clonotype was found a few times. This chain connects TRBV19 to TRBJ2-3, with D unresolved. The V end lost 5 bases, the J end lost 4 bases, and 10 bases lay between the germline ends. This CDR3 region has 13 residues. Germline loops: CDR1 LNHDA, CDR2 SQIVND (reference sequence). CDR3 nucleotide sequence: TGTGCCAGTAGTCCGGCAGAAGCAGATACGCAGTATTTT. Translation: CASSPAEADTQYF.

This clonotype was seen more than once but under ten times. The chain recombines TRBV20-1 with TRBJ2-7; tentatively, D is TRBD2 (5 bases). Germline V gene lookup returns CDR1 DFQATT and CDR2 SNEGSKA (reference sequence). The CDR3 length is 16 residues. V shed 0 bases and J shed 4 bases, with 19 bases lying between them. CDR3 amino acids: CSARDGGARARYEQYF. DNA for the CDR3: TGCAGTGCTAGAGATGGAGGCGCAAGGGCGCGGTACGAGCAGTACTTC.

CDR3 DNA: TGCAGCGTTGAAGTGGATATCTACGAGCAGTACTTC. This sequence encodes CSVEVDIYEQYF. This chain uses TRBV29-1 with TRBJ2-7, with D uncertain. The germline CDR1 and CDR2 sequences are SQVTM and ANQGSEA. With 1 base removed from V and 3 bases from J, the gap between germline ends came to 7 bases. CDR3 length equals 12 residues.

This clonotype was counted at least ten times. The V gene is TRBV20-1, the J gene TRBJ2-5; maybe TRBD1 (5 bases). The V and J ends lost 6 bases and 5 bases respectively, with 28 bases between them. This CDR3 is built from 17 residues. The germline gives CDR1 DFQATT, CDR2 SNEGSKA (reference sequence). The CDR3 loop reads CSAPPPGYHFNRETQYF. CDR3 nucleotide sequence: TGCAGTGCCCCCCCCCCAGGGTATCACTTCAACCGGGAGACCCAGTACTTC.

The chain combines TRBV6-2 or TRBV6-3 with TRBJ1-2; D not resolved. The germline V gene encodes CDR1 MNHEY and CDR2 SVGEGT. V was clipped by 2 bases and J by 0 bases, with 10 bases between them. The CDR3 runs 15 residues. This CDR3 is CASSYLLTANYGYTF. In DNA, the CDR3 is TGTGCCAGCAGTTACCTGCTAACAGCTAACTATGGCTACACCTTC.